Listed here is a single T cell receptor (beta chain). No antigen is known for it. The data are from a study of shared clonotypes between healthy human individuals. The overall study: Each donor's CD8 memory used one plate, CD8 naive two, each CD4 subset three. General study points: Naive subsets generally had larger estimated richness than memory subsets.

V lost 5 bases and J lost 2; bases outside the gene matches: 14. This CDR3 region has 21 residues. Germline assignment: CDR1 MDHEN and CDR2 SYDVKM. Sequencing used immunoSEQ multiplex PCR; TCRdb keeps in-frame clones, though not all of them. This table holds 1.6 million or so clones, 95% to 97% found once. Material for sequencing was naive CD4+ T cells sorted from blood. Indicated subset: CD45RA+ positively selected. The clonotype comes from a man aged 25 to 40 in good health. The J gene is TRBJ2-2, the V gene TRBV28, with 16 positions matching TRBD2. In DNA, the CDR3 is TGTGCCAGCAGTCATCCGGGACTAGCGGGAGGGCCGTCGCGAAACACCGGGGAGCTGTTTTTT. Translation: CASSHPGLAGGPSRNTGELFF.